The 4 T cell receptor beta chains below come from one sample, sequenced in a study of Tregs in tolerant kidney transplant recipients. Generated by immunoSEQ multiplex PCR, the TCRdb table keeps only in-frame clones and is missing some. Of 60,000 to 95,000 clones in the sample, roughly 98% were seen once. The sequences come from CD4+ T cells from blood, collected before the transplant. All receptors derive from a human donor who received a combined kidney and bone marrow transplant.

Points on this clone: An end of the junction differs from the germline gene, which may be a read error. The V gene is TRBV10-3, the J gene TRBJ2-7, with D hard to call. Per germline, CDR1 ENHRY and CDR2 SYGVKD. The CDR3 extends over 11 amino acids. Here the CDR3 DNA reads TGTGCCATCAGTGAGTCGACGTTACAGACATTC. Encoded protein: CAISESTLQTF.

The J gene is TRBJ2-5, the V gene TRBV7-9; D remains ambiguous. The CDR3 is 10 amino acids. Germline CDR1 reads SEHNR; CDR2 reads FQNEAQ (reference sequence). V dropped 6 bases and J dropped 5 bases, with 4 bases sitting between them. CDR3 sequence reads: CASRAETQYF. CDR3 DNA: TGTGCCAGCAGAGCGGAGACCCAGTACTTC.

The V and J genes are TRBV7-8 and TRBJ2-1, with 7 positions matching TRBD2. The V gene's germline CDR1 is SGHVS and CDR2 FQNEAQ. CDR3 length equals 16 residues. V lost 5 bases and J lost 4; bases outside the gene matches: 11. The chain's CDR3 is CASSQLGGLRYNEQFF. The CDR3 nucleotides read TGTGCCAGCAGCCAATTGGGGGGGTTACGGTACAATGAGCAGTTCTTC. Based on the CDR3 plus reference TRBV7-8 and TRBJ2-1, the full variable domain is GAGVSQSPRYKVAKRGQDVALRCDPISGHVSLFWYQQALGQGPEFLTYFQNEAQLDKSGLPSDRFFAERPEGSVSTLKIQRTQQEDSAVYLCASSQLGGLRYNEQFFGPGTRLTVL.

The chain joins TRBV7-6 to TRBJ2-5; D is ambiguous. This CDR3 contains 14 residues. Germline values: CDR1 SGHVS, CDR2 FNYEAQ. V lost 8 bases and J lost 5, with 18 bases in between. In nucleotides, the CDR3 is TGTGCCAGCGTATCTCCGCGAGGCGAGGAGACCCAGTACTTC. This translates into CASVSPRGEETQYF.